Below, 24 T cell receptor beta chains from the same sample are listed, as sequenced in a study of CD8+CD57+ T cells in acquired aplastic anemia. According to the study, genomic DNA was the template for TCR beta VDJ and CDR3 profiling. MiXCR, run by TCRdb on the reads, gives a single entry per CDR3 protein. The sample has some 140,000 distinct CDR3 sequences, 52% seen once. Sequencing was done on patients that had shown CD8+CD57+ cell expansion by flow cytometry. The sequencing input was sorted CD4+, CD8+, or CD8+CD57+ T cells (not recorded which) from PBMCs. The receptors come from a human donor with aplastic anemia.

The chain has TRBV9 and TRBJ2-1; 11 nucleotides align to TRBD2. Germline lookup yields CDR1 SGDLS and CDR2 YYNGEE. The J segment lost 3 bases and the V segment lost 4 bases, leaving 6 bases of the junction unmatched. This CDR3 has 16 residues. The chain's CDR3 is CASSPRLAGSYNEQFF. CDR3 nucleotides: TGTGCCAGCAGCCCGCGACTAGCGGGAAGCTACAATGAGCAGTTCTTC.

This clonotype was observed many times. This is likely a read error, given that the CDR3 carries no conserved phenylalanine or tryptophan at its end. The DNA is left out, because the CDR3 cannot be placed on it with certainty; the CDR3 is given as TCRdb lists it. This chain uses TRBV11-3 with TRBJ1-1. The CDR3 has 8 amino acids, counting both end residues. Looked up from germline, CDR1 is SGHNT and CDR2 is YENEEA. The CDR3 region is CASSPAGV.

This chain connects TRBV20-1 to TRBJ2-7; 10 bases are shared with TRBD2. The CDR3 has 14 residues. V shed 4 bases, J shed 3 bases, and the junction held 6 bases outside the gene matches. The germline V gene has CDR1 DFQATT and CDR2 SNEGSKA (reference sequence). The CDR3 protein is CSAKREGSVYEQYF. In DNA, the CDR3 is TGCAGTGCTAAGCGGGAGGGATCGGTCTACGAGCAGTACTTC.

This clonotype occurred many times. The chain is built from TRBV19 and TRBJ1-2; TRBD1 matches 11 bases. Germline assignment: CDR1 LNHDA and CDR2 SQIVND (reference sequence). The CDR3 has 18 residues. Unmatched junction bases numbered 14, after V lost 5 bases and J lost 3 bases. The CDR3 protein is CASSRRTGGRTLHYGYTF. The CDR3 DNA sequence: TGTGCCAGTAGTCGAAGGACAGGGGGCAGAACCCTACACTATGGCTACACCTTC.

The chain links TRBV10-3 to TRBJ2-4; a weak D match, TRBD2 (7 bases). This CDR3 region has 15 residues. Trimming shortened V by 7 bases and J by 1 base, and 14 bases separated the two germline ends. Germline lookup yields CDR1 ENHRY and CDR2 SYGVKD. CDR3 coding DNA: TGTGCCATCATACCGGGGGGCTTTGCCAAAAACATTCAGTACTTC. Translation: CAIIPGGFAKNIQYF.

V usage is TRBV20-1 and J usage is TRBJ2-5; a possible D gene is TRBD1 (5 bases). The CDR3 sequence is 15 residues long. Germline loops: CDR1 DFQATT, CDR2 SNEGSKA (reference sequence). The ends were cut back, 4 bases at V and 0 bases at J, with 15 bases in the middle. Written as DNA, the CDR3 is TGCAGTGCTAAACCGCTCGGACAAAACCAAGAGACCCAGTACTTC. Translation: CSAKPLGQNQETQYF.

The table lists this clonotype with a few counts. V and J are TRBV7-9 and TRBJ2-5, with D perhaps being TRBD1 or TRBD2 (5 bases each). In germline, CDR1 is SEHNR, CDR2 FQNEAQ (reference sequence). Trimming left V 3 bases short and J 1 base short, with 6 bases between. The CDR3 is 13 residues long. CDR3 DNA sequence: TGTGCCAGCAGCTTTGGGGGCCAAGAGACCCAGTACTTC. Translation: CASSFGGQETQYF.

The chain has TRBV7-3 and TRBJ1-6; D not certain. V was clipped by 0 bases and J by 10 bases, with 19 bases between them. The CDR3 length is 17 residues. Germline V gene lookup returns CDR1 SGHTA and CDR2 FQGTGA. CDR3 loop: CASSLTGRGSIFSPLHF. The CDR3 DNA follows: TGTGCCAGCAGCTTAACGGGAAGAGGTAGTATCTTCTCACCCCTCCACTTT.

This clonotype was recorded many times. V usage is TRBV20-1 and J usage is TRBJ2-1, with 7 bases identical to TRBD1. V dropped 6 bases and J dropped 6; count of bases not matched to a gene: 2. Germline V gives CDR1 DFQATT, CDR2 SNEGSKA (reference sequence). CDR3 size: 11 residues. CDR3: CSAGTANEQFF. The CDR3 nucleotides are TGCAGTGCCGGGACAGCCAATGAGCAGTTCTTC.

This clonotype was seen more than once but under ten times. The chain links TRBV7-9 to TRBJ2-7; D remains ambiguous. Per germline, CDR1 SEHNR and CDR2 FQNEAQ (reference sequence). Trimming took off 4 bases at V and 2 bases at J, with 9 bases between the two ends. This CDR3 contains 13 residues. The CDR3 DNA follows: TGTGCCAGCAGCTCCGGACGGGCCTACGAGCAGTACTTC. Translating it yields CASSSGRAYEQYF.

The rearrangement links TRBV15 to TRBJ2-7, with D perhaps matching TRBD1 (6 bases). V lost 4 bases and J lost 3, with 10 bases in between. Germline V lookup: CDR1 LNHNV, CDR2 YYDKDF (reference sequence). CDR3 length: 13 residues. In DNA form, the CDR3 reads TGTGCCACCAGCACCGACAGGAACTACGAGCAGTACTTC. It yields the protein CATSTDRNYEQYF.

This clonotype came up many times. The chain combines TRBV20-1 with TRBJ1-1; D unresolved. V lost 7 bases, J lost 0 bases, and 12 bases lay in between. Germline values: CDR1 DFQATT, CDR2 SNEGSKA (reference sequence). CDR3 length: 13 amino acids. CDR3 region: CSVGLGLNTEAFF. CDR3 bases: TGCAGTGTTGGTCTGGGGTTGAACACTGAAGCTTTCTTT.

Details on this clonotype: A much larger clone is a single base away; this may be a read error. The CDR3 spells CASSKQGSGEPFF. CDR3 nucleotide sequence: TGTGCCAGCAGTAAACAGGGGTCCGGGGAGCCGTTTTTT. The V gene is TRBV6-1, the J gene TRBJ2-2; TRBD1 agrees at 7 bases. This CDR3 has 13 amino acids. Germline CDR1 reads MNHNS; CDR2 reads SASEGT.

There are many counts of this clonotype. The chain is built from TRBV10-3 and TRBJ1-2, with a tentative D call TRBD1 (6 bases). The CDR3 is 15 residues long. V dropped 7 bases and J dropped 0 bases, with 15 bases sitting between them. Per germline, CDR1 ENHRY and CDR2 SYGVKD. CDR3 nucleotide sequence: TGTGCCATCAAGACGGGGGCTACTCCTAACTATGGCTACACCTTC. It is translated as CAIKTGATPNYGYTF.

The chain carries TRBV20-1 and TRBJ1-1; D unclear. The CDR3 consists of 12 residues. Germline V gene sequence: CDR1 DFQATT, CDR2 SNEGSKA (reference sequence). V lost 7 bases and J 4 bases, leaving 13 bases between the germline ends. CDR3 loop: CSVPPGITEAFF. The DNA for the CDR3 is TGCAGTGTCCCCCCAGGTATCACTGAAGCTTTCTTT.

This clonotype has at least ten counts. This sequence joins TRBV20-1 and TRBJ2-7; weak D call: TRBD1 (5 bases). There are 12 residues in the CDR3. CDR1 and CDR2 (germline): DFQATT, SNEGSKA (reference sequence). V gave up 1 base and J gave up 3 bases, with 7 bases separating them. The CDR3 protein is CSARGDSYEQYF. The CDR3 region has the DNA TGCAGTGCTAGAGGCGACAGCTACGAGCAGTACTTC.

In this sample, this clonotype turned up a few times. The CDR3: CASSEAGGKQGDTQYF. The CDR3 DNA sequence: TGTGCCAGCAGCGAGGCAGGGGGCAAGCAAGGAGATACGCAGTATTTT. The rearrangement uses TRBV7-9 and TRBJ2-3; 8 nucleotides line up with TRBD1. Per the germline V gene, CDR1 is SEHNR and CDR2 is FQNEAQ (reference sequence). V lost 5 bases, J lost 5 bases, and 12 bases stayed unmatched. This CDR3 region has 16 residues.

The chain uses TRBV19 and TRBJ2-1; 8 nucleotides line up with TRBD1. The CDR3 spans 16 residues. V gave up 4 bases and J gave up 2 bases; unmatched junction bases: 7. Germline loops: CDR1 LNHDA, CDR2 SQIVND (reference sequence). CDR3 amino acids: CASSSRGRGTYNEQFF. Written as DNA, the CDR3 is TGTGCCAGTAGTAGCAGGGGGCGCGGGACCTACAATGAGCAGTTCTTC.

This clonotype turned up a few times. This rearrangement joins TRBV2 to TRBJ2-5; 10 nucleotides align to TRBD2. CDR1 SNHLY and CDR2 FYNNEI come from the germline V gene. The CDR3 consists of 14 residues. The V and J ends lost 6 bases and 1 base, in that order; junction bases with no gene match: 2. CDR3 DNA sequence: TGTGCCAGCAGGTTAGCGGGGGGCCAAGAGACCCAGTACTTC. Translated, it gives CASRLAGGQETQYF.

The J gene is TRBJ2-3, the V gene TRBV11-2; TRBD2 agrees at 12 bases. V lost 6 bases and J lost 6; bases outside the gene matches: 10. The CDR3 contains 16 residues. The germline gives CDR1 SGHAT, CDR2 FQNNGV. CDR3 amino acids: CASRVGSSGGADTQYF. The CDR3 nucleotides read TGTGCCAGCAGAGTTGGGTCTAGCGGGGGGGCGGATACGCAGTATTTT. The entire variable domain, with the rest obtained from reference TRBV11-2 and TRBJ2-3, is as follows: EAGVAQSPRYKIIEKRQSVAFWCNPISGHATLYWYQQILGQGPKLLIQFQNNGVVDDSQLPKDRFSAERLKGVDSTLKIQPAKLEDSAVYLCASRVGSSGGADTQYFGPGTRLTVL.

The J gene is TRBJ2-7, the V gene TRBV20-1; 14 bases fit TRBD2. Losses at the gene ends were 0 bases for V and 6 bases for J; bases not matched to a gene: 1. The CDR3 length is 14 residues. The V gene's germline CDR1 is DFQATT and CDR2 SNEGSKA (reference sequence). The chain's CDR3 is CSARDGLAGGEQYF. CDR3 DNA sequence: TGCAGTGCTAGAGATGGACTAGCGGGGGGCGAGCAGTACTTC.

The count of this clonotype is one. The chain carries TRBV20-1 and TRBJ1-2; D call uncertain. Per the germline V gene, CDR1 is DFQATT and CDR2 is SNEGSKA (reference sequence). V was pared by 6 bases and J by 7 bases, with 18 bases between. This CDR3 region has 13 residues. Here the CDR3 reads CSAPTLGSSGYTF. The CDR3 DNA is TGCAGTGCCCCTACTTTGGGTTCGTCTGGCTACACCTTC.

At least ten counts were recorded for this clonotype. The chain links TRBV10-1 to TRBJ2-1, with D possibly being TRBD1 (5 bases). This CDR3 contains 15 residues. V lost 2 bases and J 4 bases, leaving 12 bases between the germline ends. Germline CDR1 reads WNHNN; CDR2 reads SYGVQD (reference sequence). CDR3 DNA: TGCGCCAGCAGTGAGCTGATCGACAGATACAATGAGCAGTTCTTC. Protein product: CASSELIDRYNEQFF.

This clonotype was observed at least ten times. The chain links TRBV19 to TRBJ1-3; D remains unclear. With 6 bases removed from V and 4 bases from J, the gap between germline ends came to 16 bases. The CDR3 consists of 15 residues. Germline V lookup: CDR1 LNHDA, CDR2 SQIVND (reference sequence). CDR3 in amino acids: CASSYGITAGNTIYF. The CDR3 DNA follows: TGTGCCAGTAGCTACGGAATAACCGCGGGAAACACCATATATTTT.